The present TCR beta chain was sequenced within a study of Ad26.COV2.S vaccination and SARS-CoV-2 variants. Across the whole study: Intramuscular Ad26.COV2.S doses were given once or twice, 56 days apart. Study-wide results and caveats: There was reportedly substantial breadth in spike-specific CD8+ and CD4+ T cell responses after vaccination. Recipients of vaccine and of placebo showed similar breadth of their non-spike TCR repertoires.

Treatment given: 19 received Ad26.COV2.S at low or high dose, single or two shots; several received placebo; per-sample allocation not given. It was on day 63 after the first vaccine or placebo injection that samples were taken. Based in Boston, the donor was an adult of 18-55 years. The V gene's germline CDR1 is KGHDR and CDR2 SFDVKD. This CDR3 is built from 15 residues. Trimming cost V 3 bases and J 4 bases; bases outside gene matches: 5. Some clones are missing from TCRdb's copy, which holds only in-frame ones; the method was immunoSEQ multiplex PCR. The repertoire holds hundreds of thousands of clones, with 90% as singletons. Concerning this clone itself: The target antigen is unknown.

The source was peripheral blood, collected in a trial of Ad26.COV2.S vaccine versus placebo. The origin of this receptor is a person aged 18-60 years who received the Ad26.COV2.S COVID-19 vaccine or a placebo. The V call is TRBV24-1, the J call TRBJ1-2; 9 bases line up with TRBD1. This chain's CDR3 is CATSDGTGISYGYTF. The CDR3 DNA is TGTGCCACCAGTGATGGGACAGGGATATCCTATGGCTACACCTTC.